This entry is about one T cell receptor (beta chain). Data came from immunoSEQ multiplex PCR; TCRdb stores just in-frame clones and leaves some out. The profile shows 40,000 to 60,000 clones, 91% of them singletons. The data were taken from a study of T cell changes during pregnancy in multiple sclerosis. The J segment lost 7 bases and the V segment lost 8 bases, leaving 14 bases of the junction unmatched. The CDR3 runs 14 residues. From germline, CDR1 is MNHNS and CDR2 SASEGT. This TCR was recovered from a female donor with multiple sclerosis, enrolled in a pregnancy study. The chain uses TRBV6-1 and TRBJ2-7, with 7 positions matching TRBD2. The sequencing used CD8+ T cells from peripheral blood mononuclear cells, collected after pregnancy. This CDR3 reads CASPPDVGLREQYF. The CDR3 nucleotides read TGTGCCAGCCCCCCTGACGTGGGACTACGGGAGCAGTACTTC.